The clone carrying this T cell receptor (beta chain) showed up just a few times. Its antigen is currently unknown. One entry per CDR3 protein, called by TCRdb with MiXCR from the reads. In the table there are about 920,000 distinct CDR3 sequences, around 30% of which are singletons. These data are taken from a study of T cell repertoires in cytomegalovirus infection. The CDR3 is 13 residues long. Germline V gives CDR1 MNHEY, CDR2 SVGAGI. Trimming pared 0 bases from V and 7 bases from J, leaving 9 bases between. The source material was cultured CD8+ T cells from PBMCs, sampled from culture after CMV antigen stimulation. The chain employs TRBV6-5 and TRBJ1-2; D gene uncertain. The TCR was taken from a human donor in good health (CMV status not recorded). Some clones in this sample may be carry-over from other donors' samples. The CDR3 DNA reads TGTGCCAGCAGTTACTCACGGGCGAGTGGCTACACCTTC. Its protein is CASSYSRASGYTF.